The sequence of this T cell receptor beta chain was determined in a study of response to subunit inactivated influenza vaccine. Concerning this clonotype: The target antigen is unknown.

TCRdb itself ran the RT-PCR reads through MiXCR, one entry per CDR3 protein. Of 540,000 or so distinct CDR3 sequences listed, 13% are singletons. This CDR3 spans 15 amino acids. Trimming cost V 5 bases and J 5 bases; bases outside gene matches: 11. Study observations and caveats: The authors offered the suggestion that each seasonal influenza vaccination recruits few new T cells.

Sequencing was performed on PBMCs from blood, taken more than 35 days after vaccination. The receptor was derived from a man aged 50 to 60 who received an inactivated influenza vaccine. The V gene is TRBV12-3 or TRBV12-4, the J gene TRBJ1-2; TRBD1 matches 7 bases. CDR3: CASSPPTGTDYGYTF. The CDR3 DNA reads TGTGCCAGCAGTCCTCCTACCGGGACAGATTATGGCTACACCTTC.